These T cell receptor beta chains were read from a single sample in a study of T cell changes during pregnancy in multiple sclerosis. Generated by immunoSEQ multiplex PCR, the TCRdb table keeps only in-frame clones and is missing some. The sample carries some 41,000 clones, roughly 88% recorded once. Sequences were derived from CD8+ T cells from peripheral blood mononuclear cells, sampled in the first trimester of pregnancy. Receptors originate from a female donor with multiple sclerosis, enrolled in a pregnancy study. Each CDR3 is given with its conserved first and last residue. D genes are given only for firm matches. Clone sizes are given selectively: once, few, many, or a class where the clone is expanded.

clone size | J gene | V gene | D gene | CDR3 protein | CDR3 DNA
- | TRBJ1-2 | TRBV11-2 | - | CASSPIRGGEYYTF | TGTGCCAGCAGCCCCATCAGAGGAGGGGAGTATTACACCTTC
- | TRBJ2-1 | TRBV4-1 | TRBD2 | CASSPGTSGGNEQFF | TGCGCCAGCAGCCCCGGGACTAGCGGGGGGAATGAGCAGTTCTTC
- | TRBJ2-7 | TRBV7-9 | - | CASSPTVADPTYEQYF | TGTGCCAGCAGCCCCACGGTAGCGGACCCAACCTACGAGCAGTACTTC
- | TRBJ2-3 | TRBV7-9 | TRBD2 | CASSPEAGRGPDTQYF | TGTGCCAGCAGCCCAGAAGCGGGAAGGGGACCAGATACGCAGTATTTT
- | TRBJ1-1 | TRBV7-2 | - | CASSLGGVTEAFF | TGTGCCAGCAGCTTAGGGGGGGTAACTGAAGCTTTCTTT
- | TRBJ1-1 | TRBV6-6 | - | CASSQGNYEAFF | TGTGCCAGCAGCCAGGGGAACTATGAAGCTTTCTTT
- | TRBJ2-2 | TRBV4-3 | - | CASSQAGQTGELFF | TGCGCCAGCAGCCAAGCTGGGCAAACCGGGGAGCTGTTTTTT
- | TRBJ1-2 | TRBV7-6 | - | CASSLGTDGYTF | TGTGCCAGCAGCTTAGGGACAGACGGCTACACCTTC
- | TRBJ2-6 | TRBV11-1 | TRBD1 | CASSTGQGAISGANVLTF | TGTGCCAGCAGCACGGGACAGGGGGCGATCTCTGGGGCCAACGTCCTGACTTTC
- | TRBJ1-2 | TRBV4-1 | - | CASSLRASDYGYTF | TGCGCCAGCAGCCTCAGGGCCTCGGACTATGGCTACACCTTC
- | TRBJ2-7 | TRBV7-8 | TRBD1 | CASSRRDRVPYEQYF | TGTGCCAGCAGCCGCCGGGACAGGGTTCCCTACGAGCAGTACTTC
- | TRBJ1-2 | TRBV18 | TRBD1 | CASSTGTGYGYTF | TGTGCCAGCTCAACCGGGACAGGGTATGGCTACACCTTC
once | TRBJ2-1 | TRBV5-1 | - | CASSSDSLGEQFF | TGCGCCAGCAGCTCGGACAGTTTGGGTGAGCAGTTCTTC
many | TRBJ2-1 | TRBV19 | - | CASSIPPGDYNEQFF | TGTGCCAGTAGTATTCCACCCGGGGACTACAATGAGCAGTTCTTC
- | TRBJ2-7 | TRBV2 | - | CASSLPEGAEYEQYF | TGTGCCAGCAGTCTTCCGGAGGGGGCGGAATACGAGCAGTACTTC
- | TRBJ1-5 | TRBV6-4 | TRBD1 | CASSDSGTGVGSNQPQHF | TGTGCCAGCAGTGACTCCGGGACAGGGGTAGGTAGCAATCAGCCCCAGCATTTT
once | TRBJ2-7 | TRBV6-4 | - | CASSEDGGGPYEQYF | TGTGCCAGCAGTGAAGATGGGGGGGGGCCCTACGAGCAGTACTTC
- | TRBJ1-6 | TRBV19 | TRBD1 | CASSIDPRQGPYSPLHF | TGTGCCAGTAGTATAGATCCCCGACAGGGGCCATATTCACCCCTCCACTTT
- | TRBJ2-7 | TRBV2 | TRBD1 | CASRWTGDYEQYF | TGTGCCAGCCGATGGACAGGGGACTACGAGCAGTACTTC
- | TRBJ2-1 | TRBV5-4 | TRBD2 | CASSQKGLAGEQFF | TGTGCCAGCAGCCAAAAGGGACTAGCAGGTGAGCAGTTCTTC
- | TRBJ2-7 | TRBV27 | - | CASSLIGAEQYF | TGTGCCAGCAGCCTGATTGGAGCCGAGCAGTACTTC
many | TRBJ2-3 | TRBV29-1 | - | CSVIQGQTDTQYF | TGCAGCGTTATCCAGGGACAAACAGATACGCAGTATTTT
- | TRBJ2-1 | TRBV5-4 | - | CASSFSGYYNEQFF | TGTGCCAGCAGCTTCAGCGGTTACTACAATGAGCAGTTCTTC
- | TRBJ2-2 | TRBV9 | TRBD1 | CASSAWTGPNTGELFF | TGTGCCAGCAGCGCCTGGACAGGGCCGAACACCGGGGAGCTGTTTTTT
- | TRBJ2-5 | TRBV7-9 | TRBD1 | CASRAGTGGAETQYF | TGTGCCAGCAGGGCCGGGACAGGGGGCGCGGAGACCCAGTACTTC
- | TRBJ2-7 | TRBV7-2 | TRBD1 | CASSPSSPGQDSF | TGTGCCAGCAGCCCCTCCTCCCCGGGACAGGATTCCTTC
once | TRBJ2-1 | TRBV4-3 | TRBD1 | CASSQTGGSYNEQFF | TGCGCCAGCAGCCAAACAGGGGGATCCTACAATGAGCAGTTCTTC
- | TRBJ2-1 | TRBV6-5 | - | CASSYRRSASIHEQFF | TGTGCCAGCAGCTACCGCCGGTCGGCTAGCATCCATGAGCAGTTCTTC
few | TRBJ1-5 | TRBV5-6 | - | CASSPGRAQPQHF | TGTGCCAGCAGTCCCGGGCGGGCTCAGCCCCAGCATTTT
- | TRBJ2-2 | TRBV7-9 | TRBD1 | CASSLGTGNTGELFF | TGTGCCAGCAGCTTAGGGACAGGGAACACCGGGGAGCTGTTTTTT
- | TRBJ2-5 | TRBV2 | TRBD2 | CASSGELAGKETQYF | TGTGCCAGCAGTGGGGAACTAGCGGGTAAAGAGACCCAGTACTTC
- | TRBJ1-2 | TRBV30 | - | CAWNQGNYGYTF | TGTGCCTGGAACCAGGGAAACTATGGCTACACCTTC
few | TRBJ2-5 | TRBV27 | - | CASSRPGHMGETQYF | TGTGCCAGCAGCCGTCCGGGACATATGGGGGAGACCCAGTACTTC
- | TRBJ2-5 | TRBV18 | - | CASSPPRYQETQYF | TGTGCCAGCTCACCACCGAGGTACCAAGAGACCCAGTACTTC
- | TRBJ2-1 | TRBV28 | - | CASRSPGVDEQFF | TGTGCCAGCAGATCCCCCGGGGTGGATGAGCAGTTCTTC
- | TRBJ1-2 | TRBV13 | - | CASNLATTQIGYTF | TGTGCCAGCAACCTAGCCACGACCCAGATTGGCTACACCTTC
- | TRBJ2-1 | TRBV9 | TRBD2 | CASSVEAGVYNEQFF | TGTGCCAGCAGCGTAGAGGCGGGGGTCTACAATGAGCAGTTCTTC
- | TRBJ2-5 | TRBV6-4 | TRBD1 | CASSDSGQGGTQYF | TGTGCCAGCAGTGACTCTGGACAGGGGGGGACCCAGTACTTC
- | TRBJ2-1 | TRBV15 | - | CATSREGQGSSYNEQFF | TGTGCCACCAGCAGAGAGGGGCAGGGGAGCTCCTACAATGAGCAGTTCTTC
- | TRBJ2-1 | TRBV2 | TRBD2 | CASTSLAGDYNEQFF | TGTGCCAGCACCTCACTAGCGGGGGATTACAATGAGCAGTTCTTC
- | TRBJ1-6 | TRBV27 | TRBD1 | CASSAGTANSPLHF | TGTGCCAGCAGCGCCGGGACAGCGAATTCACCCCTCCACTTT
few | TRBJ1-6 | TRBV27 | - | CASSYGDVSSPLHF | TGTGCCAGCAGTTACGGGGATGTTAGTTCACCCCTCCACTTT
- | TRBJ2-2 | TRBV7-7 | - | CASSLQGYTGELFF | TGTGCCAGCAGCTTACAGGGATACACCGGGGAGCTGTTTTTT
- | TRBJ2-1 | TRBV7-6 | - | CASSAGDNEQFF | TGTGCCAGCAGCGCCGGAGACAATGAGCAGTTCTTC